The 31 T cell receptor beta chains below were found in one sample sequenced in a study of PD-L1 blockade in urothelial cancer. Sequenced by immunoSEQ multiplex PCR; TCRdb stores in-frame clones only, minus some. The table lists about 72,000 clones, around 88% of them singletons, with about 16% in the top ten. Noted time point: pretreatment peripheral blood. Sequencing used PBMCs, obtained around atezolizumab (anti-PD-L1) treatment. The origin of the receptors is a man aged 60 to 75 with urothelial cancer.

The chain combines TRBV28 with TRBJ1-5, with 7 bases identical to TRBD1. The CDR3 loop spans 14 amino acids. The germline gives CDR1 MDHEN, CDR2 SYDVKM. With 6 bases clipped from V and 5 bases from J, the junction kept 7 bases outside the gene matches. The CDR3, as DNA: TGTGCCAGCAGGATCGAGGGGGCTGATCAGCCCCAGCATTTT. Translation: CASRIEGADQPQHF.

V and J are TRBV27 and TRBJ1-6, with 7 bases aligning to TRBD1. The junction had 7 bases not matched to a gene; V was cut back by 6 bases and J by 8 bases. The CDR3 has 14 amino acids. CDR1 and CDR2 from the germline V gene are MNHEY and SMNVEV (reference sequence). CDR3 sequence (DNA): TGTGCCAGCAGGTCAGGGGGACGGGATTCACCCCTCCACTTT. Its protein product is CASRSGGRDSPLHF.

This chain joins TRBV5-1 and TRBJ1-1; D is uncertain. The germline CDR1 and CDR2 sequences are SGHRS and YFSETQ. Deletions cut 0 bases from V and 0 bases from J, with 9 bases between. This CDR3 has 15 amino acids. The CDR3 DNA reads as TGCGCCAGCAGCTTGGAGGCGACAATGAACACTGAAGCTTTCTTT. Translation: CASSLEATMNTEAFF.

The rearrangement links TRBV7-9 to TRBJ2-7; the D gene is possibly TRBD2 (5 bases). CDR1 is SEHNR and CDR2 is FQNEAQ in the germline V gene (reference sequence). This CDR3 has 12 residues. Trimming pared 5 bases from V and 5 bases from J, leaving 10 bases between. The CDR3 DNA reads TGTGCCAGCAGCCAAACCGGGGACGAGCAGTACTTC. Residues: CASSQTGDEQYF. Supplemented by reference TRBV7-9 and TRBJ2-7, the full variable domain reads DTGVSQNPRHKITKRGQNVTFRCDPISEHNRLYWYRQTLGQGPEFLTYFQNEAQLEKSRLLSDRFSAERPKGSFSTLEIQRTEQGDSAMYLCASSQTGDEQYFGPGTRLTVT.

This chain links TRBV6-4 with TRBJ2-2, with unresolved D. Germline V gene sequence: CDR1 MRHNA, CDR2 SNTAGT. The CDR3 has 16 amino acids. Trimming took off 3 bases at V and 3 bases at J, with 14 bases between the two ends. CDR3 sequence reads: CASSEAASGYTGELFF. In DNA form, the CDR3 reads TGTGCCAGCAGTGAGGCAGCTTCGGGTTACACCGGGGAGCTGTTTTTT.

The V call is TRBV11-2, the J call TRBJ2-7; no reliable D call. Germline values: CDR1 SGHAT, CDR2 FQNNGV. V lost 3 bases and J lost 3, with 6 bases in between. The CDR3 runs to 12 residues. The DNA for the CDR3 is TGTGCCAGCAGCTTCGCGAACTACGAGCAGTACTTC. It translates to CASSFANYEQYF.

The chain couples TRBV5-6 to TRBJ2-7, with 7 bases matching TRBD2. Germline-derived CDR1 and CDR2 are SGHDT and YYEEEE. V gave up 6 bases and J gave up 3 bases; unmatched junction bases: 15. The CDR3 spans 16 residues. The CDR3 sequence: CASTLSGVLPLYEQYF. CDR3 nucleotide sequence: TGTGCCAGCACCCTCAGCGGGGTCCTTCCTCTCTACGAGCAGTACTTC. Together with reference TRBV5-6 and TRBJ2-7, the CDR3 gives the full variable domain: DAGVTQSPTHLIKTRGQQVTLRCSPKSGHDTVSWYQQALGQGPQFIFQYYEEEERQRGNFPDRFSGHQFPNYSSELNVNALLLGDSALYLCASTLSGVLPLYEQYFGPGTRLTVT.

The rearrangement links TRBV11-2 to TRBJ1-2, with D tentatively TRBD1 (5 bases). CDR1 is SGHAT, CDR2 FQNNGV, per germline. Trimming cost V 5 bases and J 8 bases, with 21 bases left between them. The CDR3 sequence is 15 residues long. CDR3 in amino acids: CASSPGGGGFRGYTF. CDR3 sequence (DNA): TGTGCCAGCAGCCCCGGTGGGGGGGGATTCAGGGGCTACACCTTC.

V is TRBV30 and J is TRBJ1-5, with a tentative D call TRBD1 (6 bases). V shed 1 base and J shed 5 bases, with 15 bases lying between them. The germline V gene encodes CDR1 GTSNPN and CDR2 SVGIG (reference sequence). The CDR3 length is 15 residues. The CDR3, as DNA: TGTGCCTGGAGTGGCGACGGTGGGGGCGATCAGCCCCAGCATTTT. Translation gives CAWSGDGGGDQPQHF.

The chain has TRBV9 and TRBJ2-5, with D perhaps matching TRBD1 (6 bases). The V end was cut by 0 bases, the J end by 6 bases, with 12 bases between. Germline V gene lookup returns CDR1 SGDLS and CDR2 YYNGEE. The CDR3 sequence is 14 residues long. CDR3 DNA sequence: TGTGCCAGCAGCGTAGTACCCCAGGGGCAGACCCAGTACTTC. This sequence encodes CASSVVPQGQTQYF.

The V gene is TRBV19, the J gene TRBJ1-3, with 8 bases aligning to TRBD1. CDR1 is LNHDA and CDR2 is SQIVND in the germline V gene (reference sequence). The CDR3 contains 15 residues. V was pared by 4 bases and J by 0 bases, with 2 bases of the junction left unmatched. The CDR3 sequence: CASSTDRGSGNTIYF. CDR3 DNA: TGTGCCAGTAGTACCGACAGGGGCTCTGGAAACACCATATATTTT.

The chain couples TRBV5-4 to TRBJ2-5, with TRBD2 identical over 16 bases. Trimming at V came to 4 bases and at J to 0 bases, leaving 6 bases not matched to a gene. The germline V gene has CDR1 SGHNT and CDR2 YYREEE (reference sequence). The CDR3 totals 18 residues. DNA for the CDR3: TGTGCCAGCAGCCGCTCCGGGACTAGCGGGGGGGACCAAGAGACCCAGTACTTC. Its translation: CASSRSGTSGGDQETQYF.

The chain recombines TRBV18 with TRBJ1-2; 9 bases line up with TRBD1. Germline assignment: CDR1 KGHSH and CDR2 LQKENI. Losses at the gene ends were 0 bases for V and 8 bases for J; bases not matched to a gene: 10. The CDR3 contains 16 residues. The CDR3 is CASSPPGQGTYGGYTF. The CDR3 coding sequence is TGTGCCAGCTCACCACCGGGACAGGGAACATATGGCGGCTACACCTTC.

This rearrangement joins TRBV2 to TRBJ2-7; 8 bases line up with TRBD2. V dropped 4 bases and J dropped 1; count of bases not matched to a gene: 6. There are 15 residues in the CDR3. Germline lookup yields CDR1 SNHLY and CDR2 FYNNEI. CDR3 sequence: CASSGQRGWSYEQYF. The CDR3 DNA reads TGTGCCAGCAGTGGGCAGCGGGGGTGGTCCTACGAGCAGTACTTC.

The rearrangement links TRBV7-9 to TRBJ2-2; D remains ambiguous. CDR1 and CDR2 (germline): SEHNR, FQNEAQ (reference sequence). CDR3 length equals 13 residues. V gave up 3 bases and J gave up 0 bases, with 2 bases separating them. CDR3 sequence reads: CASSFTNTGELFF. In DNA form, the CDR3 reads TGTGCCAGCAGCTTTACGAACACCGGGGAGCTGTTTTTT. Together with reference TRBV7-9 and TRBJ2-2, the CDR3 gives the full variable domain: DTGVSQNPRHKITKRGQNVTFRCDPISEHNRLYWYRQTLGQGPEFLTYFQNEAQLEKSRLLSDRFSAERPKGSFSTLEIQRTEQGDSAMYLCASSFTNTGELFFGEGSRLTVL.

The chain has TRBV6-6 and TRBJ2-5; possible D gene TRBD2, 6 bases. Germline loops: CDR1 MNHNY, CDR2 SVGAGI (reference sequence). V was shortened by 6 bases and J by 4 bases, with 15 bases between the two germline ends. This CDR3 is built from 14 residues. The CDR3 coding sequence is TGTGCCAGCAGCTTACAAAGGGACTCAGAGACCCAGTACTTC. This encodes CASSLQRDSETQYF.

In DNA form, the CDR3 reads TGTGCCAGCAGCCAAGATAGAGGACTAGCGGGAGACAATGAGCAGTTCTTC. It translates to CASSQDRGLAGDNEQFF. This chain links TRBV14 with TRBJ2-1, with 13 bases identical to TRBD2. Germline values: CDR1 SGHDN, CDR2 FVKESK. J lost 5 bases, V lost 0 bases, and 4 bases had no gene match. This CDR3 is built from 17 residues.

The chain employs TRBV29-1 and TRBJ1-1; 7 positions agree with TRBD1. Germline CDR1 SQVTM, CDR2 ANQGSEA. Trimming removed 6 bases from V and 5 bases from J; junction bases left unmatched: 6. This CDR3 has 12 residues. CDR3 protein: CSVEGAGTEAFF. In nucleotides, the CDR3 is TGCAGCGTAGAGGGGGCTGGGACTGAAGCTTTCTTT.

V gene TRBV30 combines with J gene TRBJ2-1; no firm D call. There are 12 residues in the CDR3. Trimming took off 0 bases at V and 4 bases at J, with 4 bases between the two ends. Germline V lookup: CDR1 GTSNPN, CDR2 SVGIG (reference sequence). The CDR3 coding sequence is TGTGCCTGGAGTGTACTGTACAATGAGCAGTTCTTC. Translation gives CAWSVLYNEQFF.

V usage is TRBV28 and J usage is TRBJ1-5; TRBD1 agrees at 7 bases. The germline gives CDR1 MDHEN, CDR2 SYDVKM. The CDR3 extends over 17 amino acids. The ends lost 3 bases at V and 5 bases at J; junction bases unmatched: 13. The CDR3 reads CASSFPPRGVFDQPQHF. In nucleotides, the CDR3 is TGTGCCAGCAGTTTTCCCCCCAGGGGGGTGTTCGATCAGCCCCAGCATTTT.

The rearrangement uses TRBV19 and TRBJ2-3; 11 bases align to TRBD1. The junction had 1 base not matched to a gene; V was cut back by 6 bases and J by 5 bases. This CDR3 is built from 13 residues. Germline lookup yields CDR1 LNHDA and CDR2 SQIVND (reference sequence). The CDR3 sequence is CASRGTGGDTQYF. Here the CDR3 DNA reads TGTGCCAGTAGGGGGACAGGGGGAGATACGCAGTATTTT.

The V and J genes are TRBV5-6 and TRBJ2-1, with TRBD2 matching 16 bases. V shed 4 bases, J shed 8 bases, and the junction held 6 bases outside the gene matches. Germline values: CDR1 SGHDT, CDR2 YYEEEE. CDR3 length equals 16 residues. The DNA for the CDR3 is TGTGCCAGCAGCGGGACTAGCGGGGGGGCTTTCGATGAGCAGTTCTTC. This gives the protein CASSGTSGGAFDEQFF. The variable domain in full, completed from reference TRBV5-6 and TRBJ2-1, reads DAGVTQSPTHLIKTRGQQVTLRCSPKSGHDTVSWYQQALGQGPQFIFQYYEEEERQRGNFPDRFSGHQFPNYSSELNVNALLLGDSALYLCASSGTSGGAFDEQFFGPGTRLTVL.

This chain links TRBV12-5 with TRBJ2-3; 7 nucleotides agree with TRBD1. Germline values: CDR1 LGHNT, CDR2 FRNRAP. The CDR3 sequence is 16 residues long. V gave up 7 bases and J gave up 1 base; unmatched junction bases: 11. The CDR3 DNA is TGTGCTAGTGCCCACGTCTCGACAGGGCGCACAGATACGCAGTATTTT. Translated, it gives CASAHVSTGRTDTQYF.

This chain uses TRBV2 with TRBJ2-5, with TRBD2 identical over 9 bases. This CDR3 is 14 amino acids long. The junction had 7 bases not matched to a gene; V was cut back by 6 bases and J by 5 bases. In germline, CDR1 is SNHLY, CDR2 FYNNEI. The CDR3 nucleotides read TGTGCCAGCAGAGATAGCGGGGGAGGTGAGACCCAGTACTTC. It codes for CASRDSGGGETQYF.

The chain couples TRBV11-2 to TRBJ1-2; 9 bases align to TRBD1. CDR1 SGHAT and CDR2 FQNNGV come from the germline V gene. The CDR3 runs 15 residues. Losses at the gene ends were 4 bases for V and 2 bases for J; bases not matched to a gene: 5. DNA of the CDR3: TGTGCCAGCAGCTCAGCGACAGGGGGGAACTATGGCTACACCTTC. Amino acid sequence: CASSSATGGNYGYTF.

This chain joins TRBV7-9 and TRBJ2-1, with 9 bases fitting TRBD2. The V and J ends lost 5 bases and 9 bases, in that order; junction bases with no gene match: 20. CDR3 length equals 18 residues. Germline assignment: CDR1 SEHNR and CDR2 FQNEAQ (reference sequence). In nucleotides, the CDR3 is TGTGCCAGCAGCCCTCCCCCGCGGCTAGCGGGGAGTCGGGCTGAGCAGTTCTTC. Encoded protein: CASSPPPRLAGSRAEQFF.

The chain combines TRBV19 with TRBJ1-2, with a tentative D call TRBD1 (6 bases). V was trimmed by 5 bases and J by 1 base, leaving 14 bases between them. The CDR3 consists of 15 residues. Germline V lookup: CDR1 LNHDA, CDR2 SQIVND (reference sequence). The CDR3 DNA is TGTGCCAGTAGTGTATACAGGGACATTAACTATGGCTACACCTTC. Translating gives CASSVYRDINYGYTF.

This chain uses TRBV30 with TRBJ1-1; no firm D call. The ends were cut back, 3 bases at V and 0 bases at J, with 14 bases in the middle. Germline lookup yields CDR1 GTSNPN and CDR2 SVGIG (reference sequence). There are 15 residues in the CDR3. CDR3 in amino acids: CAWRPPDKVNTEAFF. CDR3 coding DNA: TGTGCCTGGAGGCCCCCTGACAAGGTGAACACTGAAGCTTTCTTT.

This clone was counted at least ten times. The chain has TRBV9 and TRBJ1-1; a weak D match, TRBD1 (6 bases). CDR3 length: 15 residues. CDR1 is SGDLS, CDR2 YYNGEE, per germline. V lost 3 bases and J lost 5, with 17 bases in between. CDR3 nucleotide sequence: TGTGCCAGCAGCGAGGCGGACTTAGGGGGAACTGAAGCTTTCTTT. Its protein product is CASSEADLGGTEAFF.

This rearrangement joins TRBV9 to TRBJ2-1; a weak D match, TRBD2 (5 bases). Trimming stripped 0 bases from V and 4 bases from J, with 11 bases between. This CDR3 has 15 amino acids. CDR1 and CDR2 from the germline V gene are SGDLS and YYNGEE. The DNA for the CDR3 is TGTGCCAGCAGCGTAGCATGGACGGGATACAATGAGCAGTTCTTC. Translation: CASSVAWTGYNEQFF.

This clone showed up just once. The chain employs TRBV27 and TRBJ2-1, with D perhaps matching TRBD1 (6 bases). CDR1 is MNHEY, CDR2 SMNVEV, per germline (reference sequence). The CDR3 contains 15 residues. V lost 3 bases, J lost 1 base, and 10 bases lay in between. The DNA of the CDR3 is TGTGCCAGCAGTTTTTACAGGGAATCCTACAATGAGCAGTTCTTC. Translated: CASSFYRESYNEQFF.